A selection of T cell receptor beta chains follows, all from one sample in a study of blood T cell repertoires in COVID-19. Clones were sequenced by immunoSEQ multiplex PCR, and TCRdb holds only the in-frame ones, with some missing. The table has over 200,000 clones, 75% to 85% seen once. The sample was peripheral blood. These receptors all stem from a young woman with COVID-19, enrolled during active disease. Both conserved end residues are part of each CDR3. Fields, in order: J gene, clone size, D gene, V gene, CDR3 DNA, CDR3 protein. The D gene is left open where the match is weak. The size of a clone is reported for some rows only, either as once, few or many, or as a class for expanded clones.

J: TRBJ1-1
size: NA
D: NA
V: TRBV2
DNA: TGTGCCAGCACCACAGGGTTGAACACTGAAGCTTTCTTT
CDR3: CASTTGLNTEAFF

J: TRBJ1-5
size: NA
D: NA
V: TRBV7-2
DNA: TGTGCCAGCAGCTCCCCCCAGGGAGGGGATAGCAATCAGCCCCAGCATTTT
CDR3: CASSSPQGGDSNQPQHF

J: TRBJ2-3
size: NA
D: TRBD2
V: TRBV6-2/TRBV6-3
DNA: TGTGCCAGCAGTCGGACTAGCAATACGCAGTATTTT
CDR3: CASSRTSNTQYF

J: TRBJ1-1
size: NA
D: TRBD1
V: TRBV5-6
DNA: TGTGCCAGCAGCCCAACAGGGGAAGGCACTGAAGCTTTCTTT
CDR3: CASSPTGEGTEAFF

J: TRBJ1-1
size: NA
D: NA
V: TRBV27
DNA: TGTGCCAGCAGACCGTTTCAGGGTAGGGGCACTGAAGCTTTCTTT
CDR3: CASRPFQGRGTEAFF

J: TRBJ2-7
size: NA
D: TRBD1
V: TRBV13
DNA: TGTGCCAGCAGCTGGGGACAGGGGGCACGCGAGCAGTACTTC
CDR3: CASSWGQGAREQYF

J: TRBJ2-2
size: NA
D: TRBD1
V: TRBV27
DNA: TGTGCCAGCAGTTCCCCCCGGACAGGGGGGAACACCGGGGAGCTGTTTTTT
CDR3: CASSSPRTGGNTGELFF

J: TRBJ1-2
size: NA
D: TRBD1
V: TRBV4-2
DNA: TGTGCCAGCAGCCAAGGTACCGACAGGGAGGGCTACACCTTC
CDR3: CASSQGTDREGYTF

J: TRBJ1-2
size: NA
D: NA
V: TRBV30
DNA: TGTGCCTGGAGTTTCGGGGATTGGTATGGCTACACCTTC
CDR3: CAWSFGDWYGYTF

J: TRBJ1-6
size: NA
D: NA
V: TRBV27
DNA: TGTGCCAGCAGCTTGTACTCCTATAATTCACCCCTCCACTTT
CDR3: CASSLYSYNSPLHF

J: TRBJ1-2
size: NA
D: NA
V: TRBV7-9
DNA: TGTGCCAGCAGCCCGCGAACTCATGGCTACACCTTC
CDR3: CASSPRTHGYTF

J: TRBJ2-1
size: NA
D: TRBD1
V: TRBV10-3
DNA: TGTGCCATCAGTGGACAGGGCGTATTAGAGAATGAGCAGTTCTTC
CDR3: CAISGQGVLENEQFF

J: TRBJ2-2
size: few
D: NA
V: TRBV6-2/TRBV6-3
DNA: TGTGCCAGCAGTTACTCCCCGTATTACACCGGGGAGCTGTTTTTT
CDR3: CASSYSPYYTGELFF

J: TRBJ1-1
size: once
D: NA
V: TRBV19
DNA: TGTGCCAGTAGTCAAATGAACACTGAAGCTTTCTTT
CDR3: CASSQMNTEAFF

J: TRBJ2-7
size: NA
D: TRBD1
V: TRBV7-2
DNA: TGTGCCAGCAGCTTAGCCGGGACAGCGGTAGACGAGCAGTACTTC
CDR3: CASSLAGTAVDEQYF

J: TRBJ2-7
size: NA
D: TRBD1
V: TRBV6-5
DNA: TGTGCCAGCAGACCGGGACAGGGGGCGCGAGGGTACTTC
CDR3: CASRPGQGARGYF